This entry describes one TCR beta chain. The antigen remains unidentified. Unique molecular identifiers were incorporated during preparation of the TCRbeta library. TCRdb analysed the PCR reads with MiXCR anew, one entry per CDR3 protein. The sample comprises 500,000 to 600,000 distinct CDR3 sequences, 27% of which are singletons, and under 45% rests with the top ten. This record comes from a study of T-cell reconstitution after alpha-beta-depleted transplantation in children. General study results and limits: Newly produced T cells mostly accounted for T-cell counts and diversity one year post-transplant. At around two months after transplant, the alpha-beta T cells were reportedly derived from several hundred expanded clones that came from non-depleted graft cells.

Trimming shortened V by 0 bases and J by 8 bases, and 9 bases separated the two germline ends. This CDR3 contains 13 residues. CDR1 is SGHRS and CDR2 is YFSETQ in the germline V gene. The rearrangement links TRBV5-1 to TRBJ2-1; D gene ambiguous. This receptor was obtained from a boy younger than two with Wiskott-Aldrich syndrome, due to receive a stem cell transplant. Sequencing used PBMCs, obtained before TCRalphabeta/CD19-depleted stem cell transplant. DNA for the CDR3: TGCGCCAGCAGCTTGGTGGGTTACGATGAGCAGTTCTTC. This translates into CASSLVGYDEQFF.